Presented here are 8 T cell receptor beta chains from one specimen sequenced in a study of technical replicates of blood from a handful of donors. TCRdb keeps only in-frame clones here, not all; method: immunoSEQ multiplex PCR. Here the sample spans 50,000 to 80,000 clones, approximately 87% being singletons. Sequencing was done on a sample of PBMCs. Receptors were obtained from a human donor in good health. Some clones in this sample may be carry-over from other donors' samples.

The chain recombines TRBV28 with TRBJ2-7; 9 bases are a match to TRBD1. With V trimmed by 3 bases and J by 7 bases, 4 bases remained unmatched. Germline V gene sequence: CDR1 MDHEN, CDR2 SYDVKM. The CDR3 spans 13 residues. CDR3 sequence: CASSLGQGVEQYF. The CDR3 DNA is TGTGCCAGCAGTTTGGGACAGGGAGTTGAGCAGTACTTC.

V usage is TRBV7-9 and J usage is TRBJ2-2; 9 bases agree with TRBD2. This CDR3 has 16 residues. V trimming: 0 bases; J trimming: 2 bases; junction bases outside the gene matches: 1. Germline CDR1 reads SEHNR; CDR2 reads FQNEAQ (reference sequence). The CDR3 sequence: CASSLASGGNTGELFF. CDR3 DNA: TGTGCCAGCAGCTTAGCTAGCGGGGGAAACACCGGGGAGCTGTTTTTT.

The chain carries TRBV7-3 and TRBJ2-1; D not resolved. The V gene's germline CDR1 is SGHTA and CDR2 FQGTGA. V was trimmed by 3 bases and J by 5 bases, leaving 8 bases between them. The CDR3 runs 13 residues. The DNA for the CDR3 is TGTGCCAGCAGCTTTGCCTATAACAATGAGCAGTTCTTC. It encodes CASSFAYNNEQFF. Full variable domain (outside the CDR3, taken from reference TRBV7-3 and TRBJ2-1): GAGVSQTPSNKVTEKGKYVELRCDPISGHTALYWYRQSLGQGPEFLIYFQGTGAADDSGLPNDRFFAVRPEGSVSTLKIQRTERGDSAVYLCASSFAYNNEQFFGPGTRLTVL.

The CDR3, as DNA: TGTGCCAGCAGCCGTTTAACCAGCGGGAGTGTCGAGCAGTACTTC. Its protein product is CASSRLTSGSVEQYF. The chain recombines TRBV7-2 with TRBJ2-7; 8 nucleotides align to TRBD2. This CDR3 contains 15 residues. V gave up 5 bases and J gave up 6 bases; unmatched junction bases: 12. Germline V gene data show CDR1 as SGHTA and CDR2 as FQGNSA.

DNA for the CDR3: TGTGCCAGCAGCCGAGGACTAGCGGGGGTCGGGGAGCTGTTTTTT. Residues: CASSRGLAGVGELFF. V and J are TRBV7-2 and TRBJ2-2; 13 bases line up with TRBD2. CDR3 length: 15 residues. Trimming removed 5 bases from V and 7 bases from J; junction bases left unmatched: 4. Germline V gene lookup returns CDR1 SGHTA and CDR2 FQGNSA.

The rearrangement uses TRBV7-2 and TRBJ2-7; 9 nucleotides line up with TRBD1. With V trimmed by 5 bases and J by 4 bases, 9 bases remained unmatched. Germline CDR1 reads SGHTA; CDR2 reads FQGNSA. This CDR3 spans 15 amino acids. DNA for the CDR3: TGTGCCAGCAGCCCGCGGACAGGGGAAGGGTACGAGCAGTACTTC. Translated, it gives CASSPRTGEGYEQYF. Filled out from reference TRBV7-2 and TRBJ2-7, the complete variable domain reads GAGVSQSPSNKVTEKGKDVELRCDPISGHTALYWYRQSLGQGLEFLIYFQGNSAPDKSGLPSDRFSAERTGGSVSTLTIQRTQQEDSAVYLCASSPRTGEGYEQYFGPGTRLTVT.

This chain uses TRBV11-2 with TRBJ2-1, with D tentatively TRBD2 (6 bases). Deletions cut 8 bases from V and 5 bases from J, with 16 bases between. The CDR3 extends over 14 amino acids. Germline-derived CDR1 and CDR2 are SGHAT and FQNNGV. CDR3 protein: CASSGLRENNEQFF. For the CDR3, the DNA is TGTGCCAGCTCAGGGCTGCGGGAAAACAATGAGCAGTTCTTC.

The genes are TRBV4-2 and TRBJ2-3; possible D gene TRBD1, 6 bases. CDR3 length: 16 residues. CDR1 is LGHNA and CDR2 is YNFKEQ in the germline V gene. V lost 1 base to trimming and J lost 4 bases, with 15 bases between them. CDR3: CASSQVAGARADTQYF. CDR3 sequence (DNA): TGTGCCAGCAGCCAAGTTGCAGGGGCGAGAGCAGATACGCAGTATTTT.